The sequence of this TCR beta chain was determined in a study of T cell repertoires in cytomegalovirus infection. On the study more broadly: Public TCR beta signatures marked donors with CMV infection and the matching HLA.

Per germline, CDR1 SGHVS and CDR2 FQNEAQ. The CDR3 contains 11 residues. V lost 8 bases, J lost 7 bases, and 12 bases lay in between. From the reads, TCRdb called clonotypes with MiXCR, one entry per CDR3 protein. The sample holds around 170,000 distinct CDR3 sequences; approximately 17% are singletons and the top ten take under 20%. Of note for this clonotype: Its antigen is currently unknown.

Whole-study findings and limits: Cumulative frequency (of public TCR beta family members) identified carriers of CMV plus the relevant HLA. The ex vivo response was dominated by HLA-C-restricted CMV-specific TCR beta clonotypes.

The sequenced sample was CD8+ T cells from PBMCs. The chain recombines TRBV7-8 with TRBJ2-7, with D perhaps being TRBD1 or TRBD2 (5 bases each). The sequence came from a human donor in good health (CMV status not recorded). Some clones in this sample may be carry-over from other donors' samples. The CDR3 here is CASGGRGEQYF. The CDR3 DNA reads TGTGCCAGCGGGGGTCGAGGGGAGCAGTACTTC.